This TCR beta chain was captured by sequencing in a study of OX40 agonist ivuxolimab in advanced cancers. Overall study: Patients treated during dose escalation were battling hepatocellular carcinoma, melanoma, renal cell or head and neck cancer.

Measured with immunoSEQ multiplex PCR; TCRdb has only the in-frame clones, and not every one. The table lists around 66,000 clones, approximately 89% of them singletons. About this clone itself: Its matching antigen is unknown.

V lost 3 bases, J lost 10 bases, and 14 bases lay in between. CDR1 is SGDLS and CDR2 is YYNGEE in the germline V gene. The CDR3 consists of 14 residues. Points from the study as a whole: At 0.1-3.0 mg/kg, partial responders had clonal expansion among the lowest observed.

Specimen: CD4+ or CD8+ T cells sorted from blood, collected in a trial of the OX40 agonist ivuxolimab. The chain combines TRBV9 with TRBJ1-6; D is undetermined. The sequence was obtained from an adult with an advanced solid tumor such as melanoma, head and neck, liver or kidney cancer. The CDR3 is CASSAEYLESPLHF. For the CDR3, the DNA is TGTGCCAGCAGCGCGGAATATCTAGAATCACCCCTCCACTTT.